The rows below give T cell receptor beta chains drawn from one sample of a study of cytomegalovirus exposure and HLA in healthy donors. The table came from immunoSEQ multiplex PCR; TCRdb's copy has only in-frame clones and leaves some out. The repertoire holds some 260,000 clones, with roughly 87% as singletons. Material: PBMCs. These receptors were collected from a woman aged 25 to 39 in good health and CMV-seronegative. CDR3s include the opening cysteine and the closing phenylalanine or tryptophan. The D gene is left open where the match is weak. Not all rows give a size; the values are once, few, many and, for expanded clones, a class.

d_call,v_call,clone_size,j_call,cdr3_nt,cdr3_aa
.,TRBV5-6,.,TRBJ2-2,TGTGCCAGCAGCTTGGCTGGTGCGAACACCGGGGAGCTGTTTTTT,CASSLAGANTGELFF
.,TRBV29-1,.,TRBJ2-3,TGCAGCGTCCGATTTGGGGTAGAGACAGATACGCAGTATTTT,CSVRFGVETDTQYF
.,TRBV10-2,.,TRBJ2-7,TGCGCCAGCGGGGCAGAGAACTACGAGCAGTACTTC,CASGAENYEQYF
.,TRBV27,.,TRBJ2-7,TGTGCCAGCAGTTTAACAGGTTCCTACGAGCAGTACTTC,CASSLTGSYEQYF
.,TRBV7-9,.,TRBJ1-5,TGTGCCAGCAGCTCAGAGACCCAGGCGGGTCAGCCCCAGCATTTT,CASSSETQAGQPQHF
.,TRBV28,.,TRBJ2-3,TGTGCCAGCAGTCTTCCTCCGACCAACGGGTATACGCAGTATTTT,CASSLPPTNGYTQYF
.,TRBV11-2,.,TRBJ2-1,TGTGCCAGCAGCTTAGGAGCGTCTTACAATGAGCAGTTCTTC,CASSLGASYNEQFF
.,TRBV13,.,TRBJ1-2,TGTGCCAGCAGCTTCGACAGGAACTATGGCTACACCTTC,CASSFDRNYGYTF
.,TRBV28,few,TRBJ2-1,TGTGCCAGCAGTTTTTGGGCCACCAGGGTTGCTAGCTCCTACAATGAGCAGTTCTTC,CASSFWATRVASSYNEQFF
TRBD1,TRBV28,.,TRBJ2-3,TGTGCCAGCAGTTCGGTTGGGACAGGAGCCACAGATACGCAGTATTTT,CASSSVGTGATDTQYF
.,TRBV15,.,TRBJ2-7,TGTGCCACCAGCAGAGAGTTCTTAGGGACCTCCTACGAGCAGTACTTC,CATSREFLGTSYEQYF
TRBD1,TRBV19,.,TRBJ1-5,TGTGCCAGCTCGTGGGGGACAGGGGGGGATCAGCCCCAGCATTTT,CASSWGTGGDQPQHF
.,TRBV5-6,once,TRBJ1-2,TGTGCCAGCAGCTTGGGCGTGGGCTATGGCTACACCTTC,CASSLGVGYGYTF
TRBD1,TRBV25-1,.,TRBJ1-1,TGTGCCAGCAGTGCCCGGACAGGGAACACTGAAGCTTTCTTT,CASSARTGNTEAFF
.,TRBV5-1,.,TRBJ2-7,TGCGCCAGCAGCCCGGACTACCGGAGCTCCTACGAGCAGTACTTC,CASSPDYRSSYEQYF
TRBD1,TRBV11-2,.,TRBJ2-7,TGTGCCAGCAGCTTAGGGACAGGGAACTACGAGCAGTACTTC,CASSLGTGNYEQYF
TRBD2,TRBV11-2,.,TRBJ2-7,TGTGCCAGCAGCCGACGGGAGGACGGTTGGCAGTACTTC,CASSRREDGWQYF
TRBD2,TRBV15,once,TRBJ2-1,TGTGCCACCAGCGGAGGGACTGCTAGCGGGAGTTGGAATGAGCAGTTCTTC,CATSGGTASGSWNEQFF
.,TRBV20-1,.,TRBJ2-2,TGCAGTGCTACGAGGGCCGGGGAGCTGTTTTTT,CSATRAGELFF
TRBD1,TRBV5-6,.,TRBJ1-4,TGTGCCAGCAGCTTTTCCGGACAGGGGGTTGAAAAACTGTTTTTT,CASSFSGQGVEKLFF
TRBD2,TRBV9,.,TRBJ2-3,TGTGCCAGCAGCGGCGGGGCTAGCGGGAGGGCCTCTACGCAGTATTTT,CASSGGASGRASTQYF
TRBD1,TRBV25-1,.,TRBJ2-1,TGTGCCAGCAGTGATCGGGCAGGGGGCGGTGAGCAGTTCTTC,CASSDRAGGGEQFF
.,TRBV11-3,.,TRBJ2-5,TGTGCCAGCAGCTTACCGGGGGCGGGAGAGACCCAGTACTTC,CASSLPGAGETQYF
.,TRBV7-3,.,TRBJ2-2,TGTGCCAGCAGCACGGACTCGGGGGAGCTGTTTTTT,CASSTDSGELFF
TRBD1,TRBV30,.,TRBJ1-1,TGTGCCTGGAGTGTCTCCTCACCCGGGACAGCGAACACTGAAGCTTTCTTT,CAWSVSSPGTANTEAFF
.,TRBV7-3,.,TRBJ2-1,TGTGCCAGCAGCCCATCCCCCGACTACCCCGTGGATGAGCAGTTCTTC,CASSPSPDYPVDEQFF
.,TRBV2,.,TRBJ2-3,TGTGCCAGCAGTGAAAGACTAGTTACTGCAGATACGCAGTATTTT,CASSERLVTADTQYF
.,TRBV7-2,few,TRBJ1-1,TGTGCCAGCAGCGCTCTAAGGACAGTAGCTTTCTTT,CASSALRTVAFF
TRBD2,TRBV7-8,few,TRBJ2-6,TGTGCCAGCAGCTTAGCGGCGGGAGGGACTGGGGCCAACGTCCTGACTTTC,CASSLAAGGTGANVLTF
.,TRBV19,.,TRBJ2-1,TGTGCCAGTAACTTCTACAATGAGCAGTTCTTC,CASNFYNEQFF
TRBD1,TRBV7-7,.,TRBJ2-7,TGTGCCAGCAGCTTAGGCGACAGGGTCTACTACGAGCAGTACTTC,CASSLGDRVYYEQYF
.,TRBV11-1,once,TRBJ2-5,TGTGCCAGCAGCCCTGGGGTGGGAGAGACCCAGTACTTC,CASSPGVGETQYF
TRBD2,TRBV16,.,TRBJ2-7,TGTGCCAGCAGCCAATTGGGGACTAGCGCCGAGCAGTACTTC,CASSQLGTSAEQYF
TRBD1,TRBV28,.,TRBJ1-5,TGTGCCAGCAGTCGGGACAGGGTAACCCCTTATAGCAATCAGCCCCAGCATTTT,CASSRDRVTPYSNQPQHF
.,TRBV28,.,TRBJ2-5,TGTGCCAGCAGTCCCCCTGGGGGCTGGGAGACCCAGTACTTC,CASSPPGGWETQYF
.,TRBV21-1,few,TRBJ1-4,TGTGCCAGCAGCAGGCAGGACTTGTGG,CASSRQDLW
TRBD1,TRBV27,.,TRBJ2-7,TGTGCCAGCAGTTTGACAGGGAGCTACGAGCAGTACTTC,CASSLTGSYEQYF
.,TRBV29-1,.,TRBJ2-7,TGCAGCGTTGAAGGGACCTACGAGCAGTACTTC,CSVEGTYEQYF
.,TRBV9,.,TRBJ2-7,TGTGCCAGCAGCACCCGAGAGGGTCTTTCCTACGAGCAGTACTTC,CASSTREGLSYEQYF
TRBD2,TRBV5-6,once,TRBJ2-7,TGTGCCAGCAGCTCCCGGACTAGCGGGATCCTCTACGAGCAGTACTTC,CASSSRTSGILYEQYF
TRBD2,TRBV4-2,.,TRBJ2-3,TGTGCCAGCAGCCATGGACTAGCGGGAGCCGTCGAGGATACGCAGTATTTT,CASSHGLAGAVEDTQYF